This TCR beta chain emerged from a study of T-cell reconstitution after alpha-beta-depleted transplantation in children. The study's findings and limits: Several hundred expanded graft clones reportedly gave rise to the alpha-beta T cells present about two months after transplant.

Only one count was recorded for this clonotype. What it recognizes is unknown. TCRbeta library construction was performed incorporating unique molecular identifiers. TCRdb used MiXCR to reprocess the PCR reads, holding one entry per CDR3 protein. This sample yields about 580,000 distinct CDR3 sequences, of which roughly 23% are seen a single time; roughly 15% belongs to the top ten. The CDR3 loop spans 13 amino acids. Trimming cost V 6 bases and J 9 bases, with 14 bases left between them. Germline lookup yields CDR1 KGHSH and CDR2 LQKENI. V is TRBV18 and J is TRBJ2-2; no definite D call. The TCR comes from a boy under two years old who had a stem cell transplant for acute myeloid leukemia, so the T cells may come from the graft donor. The specimen was PBMCs, mostly from graft donor cells, collected 360 days after TCRalphabeta/CD19-depleted stem cell transplant. CDR3: CASSPVQSRELFF. The CDR3 DNA reads TGTGCCAGCTCGCCGGTCCAGTCTCGGGAGCTGTTTTTT.